The 27 T cell receptor beta chains listed next were all sequenced from one sample in a study of T cell changes during pregnancy in multiple sclerosis. The repertoire was sequenced with immunoSEQ multiplex PCR; TCRdb's copy has only in-frame clones and lacks some. The sample gives approximately 60,000 clones, 90% to 95% of which show up once; 0.35% to 0.45% is in the top ten. Sequencing was performed on CD4+ T cells from peripheral blood mononuclear cells, taken before pregnancy. The source is a female donor with multiple sclerosis, enrolled in a pregnancy study.

The rearrangement uses TRBV6-6 and TRBJ1-4; no clear D gene. The V gene's germline CDR1 is MNHNY and CDR2 SVGAGI (reference sequence). This CDR3 spans 14 amino acids. Trimming stripped 7 bases from V and 3 bases from J, with 12 bases between. This CDR3 is CASTYPESNEKLFF. In DNA form, the CDR3 reads TGTGCCAGCACCTACCCCGAGTCTAATGAAAAACTGTTTTTT.

This sequence joins TRBV5-6 and TRBJ2-1; 7 positions agree with TRBD2. Germline V gives CDR1 SGHDT, CDR2 YYEEEE. V dropped 4 bases and J dropped 4; count of bases not matched to a gene: 11. CDR3 length equals 16 residues. CDR3 DNA sequence: TGTGCCAGCAGCCTAAGCGGGACCGCCATATACAATGAGCAGTTCTTC. Residues: CASSLSGTAIYNEQFF.

This clone was seen only a few times. Germline is not matched at one junction end, which may reflect a read error. This chain joins TRBV11-2 and TRBJ1-1; 7 bases fit TRBD1. There are 12 residues in the CDR3. Germline V gene data show CDR1 as SGHAT and CDR2 as FQNNGV. The CDR3 nucleotides are TGTGCCAGCAGCCAAGAGACAGGGTCGTGTATCTTT. Amino acid sequence: CASSQETGSCIF.

This clone was seen only a few times. The chain uses TRBV7-3 and TRBJ2-7, with TRBD2 matching over 8 bases. In germline, CDR1 is SGHTA, CDR2 FQGTGA. V lost 5 bases to trimming and J lost 2 bases; unmatched junction nucleotides: 8. The CDR3 totals 15 residues. CDR3 in amino acids: CASSPQAGAAYEQYF. CDR3 coding DNA: TGTGCCAGCAGCCCTCAAGCGGGGGCCGCCTACGAGCAGTACTTC.

The chain couples TRBV27 to TRBJ2-2; a possible D gene is TRBD2 (6 bases). Germline-derived CDR1 and CDR2 are MNHEY and SMNVEV (reference sequence). This CDR3 region has 19 residues. With 1 base removed from V and 0 bases from J, the gap between germline ends came to 18 bases. The CDR3 loop reads CASSLFRVSGFANTGELFF. The CDR3, as DNA: TGTGCCAGCAGTTTATTTCGGGTTAGCGGCTTTGCGAACACCGGGGAGCTGTTTTTT.

The gene calls are TRBV7-9 and TRBJ2-1, with D perhaps matching TRBD1 (5 bases). CDR1 SEHNR and CDR2 FQNEAQ come from the germline V gene (reference sequence). The CDR3 length is 15 residues. The germline V and J ends were trimmed by 3 bases and 6 bases, with 15 bases remaining between them. CDR3 coding DNA: TGTGCCAGCAGCTTCCAGGGTCCTTCGTCCAATGAGCAGTTCTTC. It translates to CASSFQGPSSNEQFF.

The gene calls are TRBV10-1 and TRBJ2-1, with D perhaps TRBD1 (6 bases). With 2 bases removed from V and 5 bases from J, the gap between germline ends came to 13 bases. CDR3 length equals 15 residues. The germline gives CDR1 WNHNN, CDR2 SYGVQD (reference sequence). The CDR3 protein is CASSELDSGNNEQFF. As DNA, the CDR3 is TGCGCCAGCAGTGAGCTGGACAGCGGAAACAATGAGCAGTTCTTC.

This clone was observed once. The gene calls are TRBV29-1 and TRBJ2-1; TRBD2 matches 12 bases. The CDR3 spans 18 residues. The germline CDR1 and CDR2 sequences are SQVTM and ANQGSEA. V lost 4 bases, J lost 8 bases, and 18 bases stayed unmatched. CDR3: CSVGGGLAGGPLSDEQFF. The CDR3 nucleotides read TGCAGCGTTGGGGGCGGCCTAGCGGGAGGGCCTTTATCGGATGAGCAGTTCTTC.

This chain uses TRBV19 with TRBJ1-1, with D uncertain. CDR1 and CDR2 from the germline V gene are LNHDA and SQIVND (reference sequence). This CDR3 contains 14 residues. Trimming shortened V by 7 bases and J by 1 base, and 13 bases separated the two germline ends. Here the CDR3 DNA reads TGTGCCAGTAATTTCGGACGGGGGAACACTGAAGCTTTCTTT. Amino acid sequence: CASNFGRGNTEAFF.

This chain links TRBV9 with TRBJ2-7; 10 nucleotides line up with TRBD2. The CDR3 loop spans 15 amino acids. The germline gives CDR1 SGDLS, CDR2 YYNGEE. V shed 0 bases, J shed 5 bases, and the junction held 5 bases outside the gene matches. CDR3 sequence: CASSVAEREGHEQYF. In DNA form, the CDR3 reads TGTGCCAGCAGCGTAGCAGAGCGGGAGGGCCACGAGCAGTACTTC.

The count of this clone is one. This chain uses TRBV7-3 with TRBJ2-7; 8 bases are shared with TRBD2. The CDR3 extends over 15 amino acids. Trimming took 5 bases from V and 5 from J; bases not matched to a gene: 11. Germline CDR1 and CDR2: SGHTA and FQGTGA. The CDR3 reads CASSPFGGRLDEQYF. The DNA for the CDR3 is TGTGCCAGCAGCCCGTTTGGCGGGAGGCTCGACGAGCAGTACTTC.

This chain joins TRBV5-1 and TRBJ2-1; 8 nucleotides align to TRBD1. Germline assignment: CDR1 SGHRS and CDR2 YFSETQ. This CDR3 is 15 amino acids long. The trim removed 4 bases at V and 5 bases at J, leaving 8 bases unmatched. In nucleotides, the CDR3 is TGCGCCAGCAGCAAAACAGGGGGTGATAACAATGAGCAGTTCTTC. Translation gives CASSKTGGDNNEQFF.

The J gene is TRBJ2-7, the V gene TRBV5-1; 9 bases fit TRBD1. Germline V gene lookup returns CDR1 SGHRS and CDR2 YFSETQ. The CDR3 totals 14 residues. The trim removed 5 bases at V and 2 bases at J, leaving 5 bases unmatched. The CDR3 coding sequence is TGCGCCAGCAGTGGGACAGGGTTCCCCTACGAGCAGTACTTC. It specifies CASSGTGFPYEQYF.

The CDR3 bases are TGCGCCAGCAGCTCGGATCCGGGACTAGCATCCTACGAGCAGTACTTC. Its translation is CASSSDPGLASYEQYF. This rearrangement joins TRBV5-1 to TRBJ2-7; 9 bases match TRBD2. Per the germline V gene, CDR1 is SGHRS and CDR2 is YFSETQ. This CDR3 spans 16 amino acids. Trimming took 3 bases from V and 1 from J; bases not matched to a gene: 8.

This chain uses TRBV18 with TRBJ2-7; 7 nucleotides match TRBD2. The trim removed 3 bases at V and 6 bases at J, leaving 5 bases unmatched. The CDR3 covers 13 residues. Germline V lookup: CDR1 KGHSH, CDR2 LQKENI. In nucleotides, the CDR3 is TGTGCCAGCTCACCCCGGGACTACACCGAGCAGTACTTC. This encodes CASSPRDYTEQYF. The whole variable domain, filled in from reference TRBV18 and TRBJ2-7, reads NAGVMQNPRHLVRRRGQEARLRCSPMKGHSHVYWYRQLPEEGLKFMVYLQKENIIDESGMPKERFSAEFPKEGPSILRIQQVVRGDSAAYFCASSPRDYTEQYFGPGTRLTVT.

The V and J genes are TRBV7-2 and TRBJ2-3; D is perhaps TRBD1 (6 bases). The V end lost 5 bases, the J end lost 12 bases, and 12 bases lay between the germline ends. This CDR3 spans 11 amino acids. Germline CDR1 is SGHTA and CDR2 is FQGNSA. The CDR3 here is CASSLPGTQYF. CDR3 DNA sequence: TGTGCCAGCAGCCTTCCCGGGACACAGTATTTT.

J is TRBJ1-1 and V is TRBV5-6, with a tentative D call TRBD1 (6 bases). Germline-derived CDR1 and CDR2 are SGHDT and YYEEEE. V shed 3 bases and J shed 4 bases, with 13 bases lying between them. CDR3 length: 14 amino acids. The CDR3: CASSWYGGPTEAFF. In DNA form, the CDR3 reads TGTGCCAGCAGCTGGTACGGGGGGCCCACTGAAGCTTTCTTT.

V and J are TRBV27 and TRBJ2-5; possibly TRBD2 for D (6 bases). The germline V and J ends were trimmed by 6 bases and 4 bases, with 18 bases remaining between them. The germline V gene has CDR1 MNHEY and CDR2 SMNVEV (reference sequence). The CDR3 totals 15 residues. CDR3 residues: CASSPNGLSVETQYF. In nucleotides, the CDR3 is TGTGCCAGCAGCCCCAATGGACTATCAGTAGAGACCCAGTACTTC.

The chain has TRBV7-2 and TRBJ2-7, with D maybe TRBD2 (6 bases). This CDR3 contains 14 residues. The germline CDR1 and CDR2 sequences are SGHTA and FQGNSA. Trimming removed 2 bases at V and 3 bases at J, with 11 bases between. The CDR3 loop is CASSLTGRDYEQYF. The DNA of the CDR3 is TGTGCCAGCAGCTTAACCGGGAGAGACTACGAGCAGTACTTC.

The V call is TRBV5-4, the J call TRBJ1-1; TRBD1 agrees at 7 bases. The CDR3 extends over 15 amino acids. Germline-derived CDR1 and CDR2 are SGHNT and YYREEE (reference sequence). V shed 4 bases and J 4 bases; nucleotides not matched to a gene: 10. CDR3 in amino acids: CASSHKTGTSTEAFF. In DNA form, the CDR3 reads TGTGCCAGCAGCCATAAGACAGGGACGAGCACTGAAGCTTTCTTT. Using reference TRBV5-4 and TRBJ1-1 for the parts outside the CDR3, the full variable domain is ETGVTQSPTHLIKTRGQQVTLRCSSQSGHNTVSWYQQALGQGPQFIFQYYREEENGRGNFPPRFSGLQFPNYSSELNVNALELDDSALYLCASSHKTGTSTEAFFGQGTRLTVV.

The chain employs TRBV6-1 and TRBJ2-2; 9 bases agree with TRBD2. Trimming removed 6 bases from V and 2 bases from J; junction bases left unmatched: 4. Germline V gene data show CDR1 as MNHNS and CDR2 as SASEGT. CDR3 length equals 15 residues. DNA of the CDR3: TGTGCCAGCAGATCCCTAGCGGGAAACACCGGGGAGCTGTTTTTT. Residues: CASRSLAGNTGELFF.

The V call is TRBV4-3, the J call TRBJ2-3; 9 bases align to TRBD2. CDR3 size: 17 residues. Germline CDR1 and CDR2: LGHNA and YSLEER. The junction had 6 bases not matched to a gene; V was cut back by 0 bases and J by 2 bases. The CDR3 is CASSQDAIAGVTDTQYF. CDR3 coding DNA: TGCGCCAGCAGCCAAGATGCGATAGCGGGAGTCACAGATACGCAGTATTTT.

The chain couples TRBV10-2 to TRBJ1-1; D call uncertain. Germline CDR1 is WSHSY and CDR2 is SAAADI. This CDR3 contains 13 residues. V was trimmed by 7 bases and J by 1 base, leaving 10 bases between them. This chain's CDR3 is CASMRAGNTEAFF. CDR3 nucleotide sequence: TGCGCCAGCATGAGGGCTGGGAACACTGAAGCTTTCTTT.

V and J are TRBV5-1 and TRBJ2-6, with 8 bases identical to TRBD1. CDR3 size: 15 residues. Germline assignment: CDR1 SGHRS and CDR2 YFSETQ. J lost 2 bases, V lost 4 bases, and 2 bases had no gene match. The CDR3 DNA sequence: TGCGCCAGCAGCCGGACAGGGCCTGGGGCCAACGTCCTGACTTTC. This translates into CASSRTGPGANVLTF.

The rearrangement links TRBV10-3 to TRBJ1-2; maybe TRBD1 (6 bases). The germline CDR1 and CDR2 sequences are ENHRY and SYGVKD. This CDR3 comprises 13 residues. V was shortened by 4 bases and J by 4 bases, with 10 bases between the two germline ends. The CDR3 region has the DNA TGTGCCATCAGTGGGACAGAGCCCTATGGCTACACCTTC. Translating gives CAISGTEPYGYTF.

V is TRBV18 and J is TRBJ1-2; D gene ambiguous. Trimming took 2 bases from V and 8 from J, leaving 15 bases between them. The length of the CDR3 is 14 residues. Germline lookup yields CDR1 KGHSH and CDR2 LQKENI. CDR3 in DNA: TGTGCCAGCTCACCAGACAAGGTATCCAGCGGCTACACCTTC. Protein sequence: CASSPDKVSSGYTF.

The chain recombines TRBV7-9 with TRBJ1-3; D might be TRBD1 (6 bases). Trimming cost V 5 bases and J 0 bases, with 11 bases left between them. CDR1 is SEHNR, CDR2 FQNEAQ, per germline (reference sequence). The CDR3 length is 15 residues. CDR3 DNA: TGTGCCAGCAGCCCCCGGACAGTCTCTGGAAACACCATATATTTT. Protein: CASSPRTVSGNTIYF.